The clone carrying this T cell receptor beta chain has a handful of counts. Its antigen is not identified. The data stem from a study of blood T cells in healthy people across ages. For every donor, a draw yielded 7.5 to 10 milliliters of peripheral blood. Total RNA amounts of at least 6 micrograms were extracted per sample. Study results and limitations: As naive T cell percentage varied, TCR beta diversity correlated strongly with it.

With a J-beta primer mix and a sample-barcoded 5' primer, a second PCR ran about 6 to 11 cycles. Every individual sample yielded 3 million or more paired-end reads (each containing CDR3). TCRdb re-called the 5' RACE reads with MiXCR, one entry per CDR3 protein. Of about 970,000 distinct CDR3 sequences listed, about 53% are singletons. The specimen was blood. The TCR sequence derives from a woman aged 55 to 70 in good health.

CDR3 protein: CASSPASSGGTQYF. The CDR3 nucleotides read TGTGCCAGCAGTCCTGCATCTAGCGGAGGGACCCAGTACTTC. This chain uses TRBV27 with TRBJ2-5; 7 positions match TRBD2. The CDR3 is 14 amino acids. CDR1 is MNHEY and CDR2 is SMNVEV in the germline V gene (reference sequence). Trimming cost V 5 bases and J 7 bases; bases outside gene matches: 10.